The sequence of this TCR beta chain was determined in a study of PD-1 blockade in classical Hodgkin lymphoma. General study findings and limits: Reported baseline diversity: healthy donors highest, relapsed/refractory patients lowest. Why the repertoires differ is still unclear, perhaps disease activity or prior therapy.

There are 17 residues in the CDR3. Germline lookup yields CDR1 SGHTA and CDR2 FQGNSA. With 6 bases clipped from V and 6 bases from J, the junction kept 14 bases outside the gene matches. The repertoire was sequenced with immunoSEQ multiplex PCR; TCRdb's copy has only in-frame clones and lacks some. The top ten hold around 3.9% of the sample, which has about 17,000 clones, 75% to 90% seen once. A word on this clone: Its target is unknown.

The time point: newly diagnosed, previously untreated cHL patient sample. The chain joins TRBV7-2 to TRBJ2-3; 11 bases line up with TRBD2. The sequenced sample consisted of peripheral blood mononuclear cells (PBMCs). The receptor comes from a human donor with classical Hodgkin lymphoma. The CDR3 DNA sequence: TGTGCCAGCAGGCCTCAACCGGGACTAGCGGTGAAGGATACGCAGTATTTT. This encodes CASRPQPGLAVKDTQYF.